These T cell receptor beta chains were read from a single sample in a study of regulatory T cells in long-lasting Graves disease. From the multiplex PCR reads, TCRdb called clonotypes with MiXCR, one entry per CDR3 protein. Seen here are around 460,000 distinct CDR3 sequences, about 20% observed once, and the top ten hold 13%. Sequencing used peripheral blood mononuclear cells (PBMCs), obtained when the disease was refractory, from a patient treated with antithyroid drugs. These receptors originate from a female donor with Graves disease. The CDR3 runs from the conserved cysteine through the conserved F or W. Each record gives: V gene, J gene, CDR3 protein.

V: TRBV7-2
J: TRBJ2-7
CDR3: CASSLLLGAHEQYF

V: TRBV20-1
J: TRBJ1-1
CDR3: CSASRSGGFTEAFF

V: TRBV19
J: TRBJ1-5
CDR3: CASCRTGQFNQPQHF

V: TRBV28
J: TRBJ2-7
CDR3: CASTGTWSGEQYF

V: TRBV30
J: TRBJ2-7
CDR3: CAWSTGTSGSYEQYF

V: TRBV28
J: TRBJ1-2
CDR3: CASSFLGGSYGYTF

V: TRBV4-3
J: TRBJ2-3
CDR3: CASSQEEQGTDTQYF

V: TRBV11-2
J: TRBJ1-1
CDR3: CASSSHIQGGAEAFF

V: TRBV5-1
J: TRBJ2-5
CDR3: CASSPIVGGETQYF

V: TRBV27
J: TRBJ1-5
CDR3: CASSLSWGQPQHF

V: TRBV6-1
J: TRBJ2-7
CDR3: CASSPQGRLVEQYF

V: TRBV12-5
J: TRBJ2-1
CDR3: CASGPGTSVSNEQFF

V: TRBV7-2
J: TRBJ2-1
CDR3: CASSPRTGLGQQFF

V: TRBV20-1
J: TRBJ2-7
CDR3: CSAPLAGWEQYF

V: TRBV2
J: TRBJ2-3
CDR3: CASMRRGGGDTQYF

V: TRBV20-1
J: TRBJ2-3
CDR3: CSATGVSTDTQYF

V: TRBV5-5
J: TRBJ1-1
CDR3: CASSLWSTTEAFF

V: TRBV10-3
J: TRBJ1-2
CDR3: CAISLGPERGITNYGYTF

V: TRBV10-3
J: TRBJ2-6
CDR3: CAIRGSGAGGANVLTF

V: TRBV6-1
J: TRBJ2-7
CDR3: CASTTADKTYEQYF

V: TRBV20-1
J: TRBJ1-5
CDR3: CSARLAPGTGGYSNQPQHF

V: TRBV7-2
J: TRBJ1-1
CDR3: CASSLGLSNTEAFF

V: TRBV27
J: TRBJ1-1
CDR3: CASSLYLGTEAFF

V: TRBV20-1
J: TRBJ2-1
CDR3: CSARAQGLEQFF

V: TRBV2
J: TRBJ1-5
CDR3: CASSEGGDSQPQHF

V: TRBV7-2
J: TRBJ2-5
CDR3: CASSLDPTVETQYF

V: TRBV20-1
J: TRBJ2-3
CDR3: CSGLAGDLDTQYF

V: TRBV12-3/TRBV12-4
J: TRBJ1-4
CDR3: CASSPGQPNEKLFF

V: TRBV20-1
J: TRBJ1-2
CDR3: CSARVTRTSYGYTF

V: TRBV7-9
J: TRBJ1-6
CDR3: CASSSRTGRYNSPLHF

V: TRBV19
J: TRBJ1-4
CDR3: CASSGRTGGFEKLFF

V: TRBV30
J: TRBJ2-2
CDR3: CAWKTTNTGELFF

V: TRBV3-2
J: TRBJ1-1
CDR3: CASSQDFRPRVNTEAFF

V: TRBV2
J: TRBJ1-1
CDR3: CASRAEQMNTEAFF

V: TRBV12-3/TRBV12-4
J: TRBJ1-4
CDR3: CASSQTGTRGEKLFF

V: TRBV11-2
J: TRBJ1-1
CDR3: CASSLISGFAEAFF

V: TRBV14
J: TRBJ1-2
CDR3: CASSQGATDLYGYTF

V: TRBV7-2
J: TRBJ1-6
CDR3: CASSWVNSPLHF

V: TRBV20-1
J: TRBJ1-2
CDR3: CSARGLIPYGYTF

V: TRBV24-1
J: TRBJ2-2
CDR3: CATSERDRETGELFF

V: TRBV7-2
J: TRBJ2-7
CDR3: CASSPGGGGQYEQYF

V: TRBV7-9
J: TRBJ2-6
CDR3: CASSFNRISGANVLTF

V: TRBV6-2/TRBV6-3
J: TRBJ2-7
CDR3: CASSSGIPYEQYF

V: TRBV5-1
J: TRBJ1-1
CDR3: CASSSTGWNTEAFF

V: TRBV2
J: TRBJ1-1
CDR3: CASSGNTGEVAFF